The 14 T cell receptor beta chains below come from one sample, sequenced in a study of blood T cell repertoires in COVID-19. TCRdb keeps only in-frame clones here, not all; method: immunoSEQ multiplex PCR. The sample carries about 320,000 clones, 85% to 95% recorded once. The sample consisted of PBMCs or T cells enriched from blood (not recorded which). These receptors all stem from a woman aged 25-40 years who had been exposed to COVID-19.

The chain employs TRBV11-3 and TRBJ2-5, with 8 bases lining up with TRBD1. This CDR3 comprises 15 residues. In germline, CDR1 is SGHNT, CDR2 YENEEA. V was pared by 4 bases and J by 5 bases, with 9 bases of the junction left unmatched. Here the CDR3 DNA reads TGTGCCAGCAGCTCAAAGGCACAGGGGGACGAGACCCAGTACTTC. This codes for CASSSKAQGDETQYF. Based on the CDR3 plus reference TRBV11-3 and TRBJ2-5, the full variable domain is EAGVVQSPRYKIIEKKQPVAFWCNPISGHNTLYWYLQNLGQGPELLIRYENEEAVDDSQLPKDRFSAERLKGVDSTLKIQPAELGDSAVYLCASSSKAQGDETQYFGPGTRLLVL.

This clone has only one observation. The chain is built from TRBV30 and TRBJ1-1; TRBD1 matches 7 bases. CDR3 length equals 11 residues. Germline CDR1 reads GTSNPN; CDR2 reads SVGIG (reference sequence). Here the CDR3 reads CALSGGTEAFF. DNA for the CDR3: TGTGCGCTGTCAGGGGGCACTGAAGCTTTCTTT. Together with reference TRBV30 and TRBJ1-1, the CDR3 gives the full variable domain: SQTIHQWPATLVQPVGSPLSLECTVEGTSNPNLYWYRQAAGRGLQLLFYSVGIGQISSEVPQNLSASRPQDRQFILSSKKLLLSDSGFYLCALSGGTEAFFGQGTRLTVV.

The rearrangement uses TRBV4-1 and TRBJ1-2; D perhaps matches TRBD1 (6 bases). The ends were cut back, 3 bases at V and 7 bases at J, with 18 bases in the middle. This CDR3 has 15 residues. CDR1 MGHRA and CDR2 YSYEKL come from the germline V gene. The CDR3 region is CASSHGPFRGGGYTF. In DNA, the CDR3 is TGCGCCAGCAGCCACGGACCGTTTCGAGGGGGTGGCTACACCTTC.

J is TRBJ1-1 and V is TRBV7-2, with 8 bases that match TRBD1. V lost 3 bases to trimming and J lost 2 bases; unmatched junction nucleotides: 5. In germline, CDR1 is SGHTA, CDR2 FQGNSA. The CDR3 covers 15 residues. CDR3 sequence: CASSFGTGYNTEAFF. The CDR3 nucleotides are TGTGCCAGCAGCTTTGGGACAGGATACAACACTGAAGCTTTCTTT.

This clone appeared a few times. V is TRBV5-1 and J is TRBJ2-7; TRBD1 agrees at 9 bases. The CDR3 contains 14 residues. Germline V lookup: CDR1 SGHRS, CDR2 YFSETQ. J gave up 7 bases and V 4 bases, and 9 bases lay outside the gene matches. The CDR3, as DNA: TGCGCCAGCAGCCCAACCGACAGGGGGACAGAGCAGTACTTC. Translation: CASSPTDRGTEQYF.

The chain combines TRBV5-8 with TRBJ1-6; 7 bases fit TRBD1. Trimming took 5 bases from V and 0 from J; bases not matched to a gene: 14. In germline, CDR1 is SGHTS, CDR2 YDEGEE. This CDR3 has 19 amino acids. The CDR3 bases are TGTGCCAGCAGTTCGACCCCCCCCAGGGGGAGCTCCTATAATTCACCCCTCCACTTT. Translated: CASSSTPPRGSSYNSPLHF. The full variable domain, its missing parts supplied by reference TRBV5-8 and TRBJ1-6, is EAGVTQSPTHLIKTRGQQATLRCSPISGHTSVYWYQQALGLGLQFLLWYDEGEERNRGNFPPRFSGRQFPNYSSELNVNALELEDSALYLCASSSTPPRGSSYNSPLHFGNGTRLTVT.

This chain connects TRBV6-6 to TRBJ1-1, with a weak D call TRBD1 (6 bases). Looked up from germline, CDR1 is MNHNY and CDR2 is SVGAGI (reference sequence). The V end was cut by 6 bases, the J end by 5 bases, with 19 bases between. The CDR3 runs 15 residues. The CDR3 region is CASSPILGAGTEAFF. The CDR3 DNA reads TGTGCCAGCAGCCCTATATTGGGGGCTGGTACTGAAGCTTTCTTT.

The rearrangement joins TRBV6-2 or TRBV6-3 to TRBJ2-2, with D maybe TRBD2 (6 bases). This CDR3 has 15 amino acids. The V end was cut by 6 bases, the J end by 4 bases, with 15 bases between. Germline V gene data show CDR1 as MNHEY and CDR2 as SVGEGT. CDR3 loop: CASSSGERVTGELFF. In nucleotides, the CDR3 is TGTGCCAGCAGCTCTGGCGAGCGGGTCACCGGGGAGCTGTTTTTT.

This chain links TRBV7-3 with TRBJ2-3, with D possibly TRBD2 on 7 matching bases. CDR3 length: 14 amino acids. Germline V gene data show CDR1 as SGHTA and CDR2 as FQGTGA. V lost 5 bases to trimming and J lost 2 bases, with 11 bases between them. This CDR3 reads CASSPGGPTDTQYF. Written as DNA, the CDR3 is TGTGCCAGCAGCCCGGGGGGCCCCACAGATACGCAGTATTTT.

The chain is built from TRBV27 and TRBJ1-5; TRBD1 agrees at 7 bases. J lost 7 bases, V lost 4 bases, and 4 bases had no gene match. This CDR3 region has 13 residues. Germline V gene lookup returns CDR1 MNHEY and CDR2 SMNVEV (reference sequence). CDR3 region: CASSWDSRQPQHF. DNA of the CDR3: TGTGCCAGCAGTTGGGACAGCAGACAGCCCCAGCATTTT.

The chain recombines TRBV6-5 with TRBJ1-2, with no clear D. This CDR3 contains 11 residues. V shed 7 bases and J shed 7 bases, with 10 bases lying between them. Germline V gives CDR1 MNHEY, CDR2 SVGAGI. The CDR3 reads CASTPIGGYTF. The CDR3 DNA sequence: TGTGCCAGCACCCCCATCGGTGGCTACACCTTC.

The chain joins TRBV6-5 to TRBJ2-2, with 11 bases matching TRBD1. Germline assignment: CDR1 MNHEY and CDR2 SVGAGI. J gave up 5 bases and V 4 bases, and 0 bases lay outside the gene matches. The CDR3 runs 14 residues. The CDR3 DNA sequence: TGTGCCAGCAGTTGGGACAGGGGGACCGGGGAGCTGTTTTTT. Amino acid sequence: CASSWDRGTGELFF.

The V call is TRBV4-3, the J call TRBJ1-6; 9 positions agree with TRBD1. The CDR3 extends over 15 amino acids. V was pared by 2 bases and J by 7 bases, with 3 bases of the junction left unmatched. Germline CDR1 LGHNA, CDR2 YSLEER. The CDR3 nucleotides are TGCGCCAGCAGCCAATTAGACAGGGGGAATTCACCCCTCCACTTT. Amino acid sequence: CASSQLDRGNSPLHF.

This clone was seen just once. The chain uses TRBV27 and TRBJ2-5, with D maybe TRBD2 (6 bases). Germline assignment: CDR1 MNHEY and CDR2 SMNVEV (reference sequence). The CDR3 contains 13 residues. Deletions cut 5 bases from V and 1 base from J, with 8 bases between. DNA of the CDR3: TGTGCCAGCAGTCCGACTAGCCAAGAGACCCAGTACTTC. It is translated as CASSPTSQETQYF.